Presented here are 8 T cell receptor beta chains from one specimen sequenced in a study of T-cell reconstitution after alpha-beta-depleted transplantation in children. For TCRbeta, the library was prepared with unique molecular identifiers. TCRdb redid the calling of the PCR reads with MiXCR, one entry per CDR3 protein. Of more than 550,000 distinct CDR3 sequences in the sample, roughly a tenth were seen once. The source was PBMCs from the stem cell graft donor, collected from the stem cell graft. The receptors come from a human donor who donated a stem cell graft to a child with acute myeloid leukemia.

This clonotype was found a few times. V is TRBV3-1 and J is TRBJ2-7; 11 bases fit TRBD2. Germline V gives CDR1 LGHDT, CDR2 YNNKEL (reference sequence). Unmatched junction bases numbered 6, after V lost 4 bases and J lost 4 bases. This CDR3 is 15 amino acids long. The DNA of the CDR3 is TGTGCCAGCAGCCTGACTAGCGGGGTAAATTACGAGCAGTACTTC. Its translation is CASSLTSGVNYEQYF.

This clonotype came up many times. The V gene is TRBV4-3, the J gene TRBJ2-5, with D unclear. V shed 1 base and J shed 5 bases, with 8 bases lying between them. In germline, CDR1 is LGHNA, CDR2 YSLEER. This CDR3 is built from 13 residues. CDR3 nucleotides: TGCGCCAGCAGCCAAGGAAGTGGGGAGACCCAGTACTTC. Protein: CASSQGSGETQYF.

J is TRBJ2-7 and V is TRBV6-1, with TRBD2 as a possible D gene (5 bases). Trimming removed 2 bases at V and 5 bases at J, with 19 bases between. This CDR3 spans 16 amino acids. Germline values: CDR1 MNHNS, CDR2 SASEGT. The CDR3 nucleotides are TGTGCCAGCAGTGAACGGGCACGACTAAACCCTCACGAGCAGTACTTC. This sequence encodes CASSERARLNPHEQYF.

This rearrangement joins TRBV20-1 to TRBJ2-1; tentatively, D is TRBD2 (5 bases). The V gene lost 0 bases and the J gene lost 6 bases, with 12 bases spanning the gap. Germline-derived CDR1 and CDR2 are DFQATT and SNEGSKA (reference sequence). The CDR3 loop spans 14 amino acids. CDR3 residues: CSARDRERTNEQFF. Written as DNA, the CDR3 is TGCAGTGCTAGAGATCGAGAGCGGACCAATGAGCAGTTCTTC.

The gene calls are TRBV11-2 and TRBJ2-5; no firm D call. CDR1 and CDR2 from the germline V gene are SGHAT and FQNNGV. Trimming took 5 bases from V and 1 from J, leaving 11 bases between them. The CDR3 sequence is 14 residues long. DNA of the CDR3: TGTGCCAGCAGCATCAGCACGCCCCAAGAGACCCAGTACTTC. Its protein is CASSISTPQETQYF. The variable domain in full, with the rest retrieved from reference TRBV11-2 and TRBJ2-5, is EAGVAQSPRYKIIEKRQSVAFWCNPISGHATLYWYQQILGQGPKLLIQFQNNGVVDDSQLPKDRFSAERLKGVDSTLKIQPAKLEDSAVYLCASSISTPQETQYFGPGTRLLVL.

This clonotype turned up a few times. CDR3 nucleotides: TGTGCCAGCCTACTACACTGGGACTCTGAAGCTTTCTTT. Its translation: CASLLHWDSEAFF. The chain employs TRBV19 and TRBJ1-1; TRBD1 is a possible D gene (5 bases). CDR1 and CDR2 (germline): LNHDA, SQIVND (reference sequence). V was pared by 9 bases and J by 6 bases, with 17 bases between. The CDR3 sequence is 13 residues long. Based on the CDR3 plus reference TRBV19 and TRBJ1-1, the full variable domain is DGGITQSPKYLFRKEGQNVTLSCEQNLNHDAMYWYRQDPGQGLRLIYYSQIVNDFQKGDIAEGYSVSREKKESFPLTVTSAQKNPTAFYLCASLLHWDSEAFFGQGTRLTVV.

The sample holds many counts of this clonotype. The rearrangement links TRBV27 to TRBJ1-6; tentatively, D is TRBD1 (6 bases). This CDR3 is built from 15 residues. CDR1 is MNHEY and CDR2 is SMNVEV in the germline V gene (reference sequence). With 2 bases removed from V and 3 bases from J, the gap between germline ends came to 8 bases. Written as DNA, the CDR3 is TGTGCCAGCAGTTTACGGACAGACTATAATTCACCCCTCCACTTT. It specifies CASSLRTDYNSPLHF.

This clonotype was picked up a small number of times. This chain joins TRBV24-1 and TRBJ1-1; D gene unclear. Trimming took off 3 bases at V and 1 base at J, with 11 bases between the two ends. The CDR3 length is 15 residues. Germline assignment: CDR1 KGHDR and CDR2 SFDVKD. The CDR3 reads CATSDRRTGNTEAFF. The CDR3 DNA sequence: TGTGCCACCAGTGATCGGAGGACGGGGAACACTGAAGCTTTCTTT.